The 5 T cell receptor beta chains below were found in one sample sequenced in a study of T cell changes during pregnancy in multiple sclerosis (dated by TCRdb to between 2017 and 2020). Libraries were constructed by the immunoSEQ multiplex PCR assay. The immuneACCESS repertoire file appears here via TCRdb, limited to in-frame rearrangements. These files lack a portion of the clones; in checked studies, under half of the deficit traces to unresolved V genes, and the cause of the others is not known. The sample table records some 120,000 clones; around 90% of these occur just once. The ten largest account for less than 2% of the sample. This sample comprised peripheral blood, obtained in the third trimester of pregnancy. These receptors originate from a female donor with multiple sclerosis, enrolled in a pregnancy study.

The chain joins TRBV5-1 to TRBJ2-5; 12 nucleotides match TRBD2. Trimming removed 4 bases from V and 0 bases from J; junction bases left unmatched: 4. CDR3 length: 16 residues. Germline V gene data show CDR1 as SGHRS and CDR2 as YFSETQ. In nucleotides, the CDR3 is TGCGCCAGCAGCCTCCGGACTAGCGGGGACCAAGAGACCCAGTACTTC. This translates into CASSLRTSGDQETQYF. The variable domain in full, with the rest retrieved from reference TRBV5-1 and TRBJ2-5, is KAGVTQTPRYLIKTRGQQVTLSCSPISGHRSVSWYQQTPGQGLQFLFEYFSETQRNKGNFPGRFSGRQFSNSRSEMNVSTLELGDSALYLCASSLRTSGDQETQYFGPGTRLLVL.

This sequence joins TRBV29-1 and TRBJ2-3; 13 positions match TRBD2. Germline lookup yields CDR1 SQVTM and CDR2 ANQGSEA. V was clipped by 6 bases and J by 0 bases; unmatched bases: 3. This CDR3 is built from 15 residues. As DNA, the CDR3 is TGCAGCGTGAGGACTAGCGGGGGAAGCACAGATACGCAGTATTTT. This encodes CSVRTSGGSTDTQYF.

The gene calls are TRBV5-1 and TRBJ1-4, with D possibly TRBD1 on 5 matching bases. The V gene's germline CDR1 is SGHRS and CDR2 YFSETQ. This CDR3 is built from 15 residues. V lost 4 bases to trimming and J lost 3 bases, with 13 bases between them. In nucleotides, the CDR3 is TGCGCCAGCAGCCTGCACCCGGGGGCTAATGAAAAACTGTTTTTT. This translates into CASSLHPGANEKLFF.

The chain links TRBV7-8 to TRBJ1-5, with D possibly TRBD1 on 5 matching bases. The ends were cut back, 0 bases at V and 6 bases at J, with 15 bases in the middle. The germline gives CDR1 SGHVS, CDR2 FQNEAQ. The CDR3 totals 16 residues. Here the CDR3 reads CASSLALTAPIQPQHF. DNA of the CDR3: TGTGCCAGCAGCTTAGCGCTGACAGCTCCGATTCAGCCCCAGCATTTT.

The rearrangement joins TRBV6-1 to TRBJ2-6; no clear D gene. V was cut by 5 bases and J by 5 bases, with 13 bases left in between. Germline lookup yields CDR1 MNHNS and CDR2 SASEGT. The length of the CDR3 is 15 residues. The CDR3 DNA follows: TGTGCCAGCAGTCCAGATATTAGCCGGGCCAACGTCCTGACTTTC. Protein: CASSPDISRANVLTF.